Following are 13 T cell receptor beta chains from one sample sequenced in a study of OX40 agonist ivuxolimab in advanced cancers. Libraries were prepared by immunoSEQ multiplex PCR; TCRdb keeps only in-frame clonotypes and omits some of them. The sample yields roughly 69,000 clones, 84% seen once. The sequencing used CD4+ or CD8+ T cells sorted from blood, collected in a trial of the OX40 agonist ivuxolimab. The receptor source for this set is an adult with an advanced solid tumor such as melanoma, head and neck, liver or kidney cancer.

This chain connects TRBV5-1 to TRBJ2-7; no clear D gene. The V gene lost 1 base and the J gene lost 3 bases, with 11 bases spanning the gap. Germline-derived CDR1 and CDR2 are SGHRS and YFSETQ. The CDR3 contains 14 residues. This chain's CDR3 is CASSLQTANYEQYF. CDR3 nucleotide sequence: TGCGCCAGCAGCTTGCAAACAGCAAACTACGAGCAGTACTTC.

This chain links TRBV30 with TRBJ2-7; 9 nucleotides align to TRBD2. Germline V lookup: CDR1 GTSNPN, CDR2 SVGIG (reference sequence). After removal of 7 bases from V and 2 bases from J, the junction contained 9 bases not matched to a gene. The CDR3 runs 14 residues. The DNA of the CDR3 is TGTGCCTCGGGCGGGGCTAGCGGGGCCTACGAGCAGTACTTC. It yields the protein CASGGASGAYEQYF.

This clone was found once. CDR3 sequence reads: CATSIRQPYNSPLHF. The DNA for the CDR3 is TGTGCCACCAGCATTAGACAGCCCTATAATTCACCCCTCCACTTT. This chain connects TRBV15 to TRBJ1-6, with TRBD1 as a possible D gene (5 bases). The CDR3 length is 15 residues. Trimming pared 4 bases from V and 2 bases from J, leaving 9 bases between. CDR1 and CDR2 (germline): LNHNV, YYDKDF (reference sequence).

The chain is built from TRBV7-5 and TRBJ2-3; TRBD1 is the table's D call and was not checked against the DNA. TRBV7-5 counts as a pseudogene. This CDR3 spans 16 amino acids. Written as DNA, the CDR3 is TGTGCCAGCAGCTCCCATAGGGGACAGGGGCCAGATACGCAGTATTTT. Amino acid sequence: CASSSHRGQGPDTQYF.

This clone was counted only a few times. J is TRBJ2-1 and V is TRBV10-3; D is possibly TRBD2 (7 bases). CDR1 is ENHRY and CDR2 is SYGVKD in the germline V gene. The germline V and J ends were trimmed by 2 bases and 6 bases, with 11 bases remaining between them. The length of the CDR3 is 14 residues. CDR3 in DNA: TGTGCCATCAGTGAGATTCGGGGGGCCAATGAGCAGTTCTTC. It translates to CAISEIRGANEQFF.

The chain carries TRBV19 and TRBJ1-1; tentatively, D is TRBD1 (5 bases). The CDR3 extends over 15 amino acids. The germline V gene has CDR1 LNHDA and CDR2 SQIVND (reference sequence). The germline V and J ends were trimmed by 3 bases and 4 bases, with 15 bases remaining between them. The CDR3 nucleotides are TGTGCCAGTAGTATGGGTCAGGGAGTTCGCACTGAAGCTTTCTTT. Translated: CASSMGQGVRTEAFF.

V is TRBV7-2 and J is TRBJ1-3, with unresolved D. Per germline, CDR1 SGHTA and CDR2 FQGNSA. V lost 6 bases and J 2 bases, leaving 11 bases between the germline ends. This CDR3 has 14 residues. CDR3 coding DNA: TGTGCCAGCAGGTCCCCGGTTGCTGGAAACACCATATATTTT. Protein sequence: CASRSPVAGNTIYF.

V is TRBV9 and J is TRBJ2-1; 8 nucleotides align to TRBD2. This CDR3 region has 16 residues. V lost 2 bases to trimming and J lost 12 bases; unmatched junction nucleotides: 16. CDR1 and CDR2 from the germline V gene are SGDLS and YYNGEE. CDR3 sequence: CASSVEVQRELVRQFF. In nucleotides, the CDR3 is TGTGCCAGCAGCGTCGAAGTACAGCGGGAGTTAGTTCGGCAGTTCTTC.

The gene calls are TRBV14 and TRBJ1-1; D ambiguous. With 2 bases removed from V and 2 bases from J, the gap between germline ends came to 6 bases. Looked up from germline, CDR1 is SGHDN and CDR2 is FVKESK. The CDR3 covers 13 residues. The CDR3 loop is CASSQMTNTEAFF. As DNA, the CDR3 is TGTGCCAGCAGCCAAATGACCAACACTGAAGCTTTCTTT.

This chain uses TRBV29-1 with TRBJ1-1, with unresolved D. The germline gives CDR1 SQVTM, CDR2 ANQGSEA. Deletions cut 4 bases from V and 3 bases from J, with 9 bases between. The CDR3 runs to 12 residues. The CDR3 sequence: CSVGSGYTEAFF. CDR3 coding DNA: TGCAGCGTTGGCTCGGGATACACTGAAGCTTTCTTT.

CDR3 sequence reads: CASIPAANYNEQFF. DNA of the CDR3: TGTGCCAGCATCCCCGCGGCAAACTACAATGAGCAGTTCTTC. The chain combines TRBV5-5 with TRBJ2-1; D is undetermined. V lost 6 bases and J lost 3, with 13 bases in between. The germline V gene has CDR1 SGHKS and CDR2 YYEKEE (reference sequence). CDR3 size: 14 residues.

The chain links TRBV11-2 to TRBJ2-7; D may be TRBD2 (6 bases). This CDR3 comprises 15 residues. Germline V gives CDR1 SGHAT, CDR2 FQNNGV. V was cut by 2 bases and J by 3 bases, with 14 bases left in between. The CDR3 loop reads CASSLYPGVDYEQYF. Written as DNA, the CDR3 is TGTGCCAGCAGCTTATATCCGGGAGTCGACTACGAGCAGTACTTC.

The rearrangement joins TRBV28 to TRBJ1-5, with D unclear. Germline V gene sequence: CDR1 MDHEN, CDR2 SYDVKM. V was cut by 8 bases and J by 9 bases, with 14 bases left in between. The CDR3 contains 12 residues. CDR3 protein: CASLAIGRPQHF. CDR3 DNA sequence: TGTGCCAGCCTGGCCATCGGTCGGCCCCAGCATTTT. The variable domain in full, with the rest retrieved from reference TRBV28 and TRBJ1-5, is DVKVTQSSRYLVKRTGEKVFLECVQDMDHENMFWYRQDPGLGLRLIYFSYDVKMKEKGDIPEGYSVSREKKERFSLILESASTNQTSMYLCASLAIGRPQHFGDGTRLSIL.